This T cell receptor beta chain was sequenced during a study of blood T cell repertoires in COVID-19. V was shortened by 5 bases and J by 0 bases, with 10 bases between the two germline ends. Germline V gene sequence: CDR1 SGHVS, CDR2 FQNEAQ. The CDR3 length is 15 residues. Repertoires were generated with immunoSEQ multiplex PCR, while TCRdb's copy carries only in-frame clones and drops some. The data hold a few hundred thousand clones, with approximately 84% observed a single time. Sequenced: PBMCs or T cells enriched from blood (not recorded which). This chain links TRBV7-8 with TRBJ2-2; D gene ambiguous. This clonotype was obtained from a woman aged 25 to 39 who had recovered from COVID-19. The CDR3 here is CASSPGEANTGELFF. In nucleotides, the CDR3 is TGTGCCAGCAGCCCCGGAGAGGCGAACACCGGGGAGCTGTTTTTT.